Shown below are 2 T cell receptor beta chains from a single sample sequenced in a study of cytomegalovirus exposure and HLA in healthy donors. The study ran its PCR with 60 Vbeta and 13 Jbeta primers. The data were produced by immunoSEQ multiplex PCR, yet TCRdb's version contains in-frame clones alone and is incomplete. The sample gives approximately 180,000 clones, about four fifths of which show up once; approximately 6.8% is in the top ten. The sample consisted of PBMCs. Source of these receptors: a man in his thirties or forties in good health and CMV-seropositive.

The chain couples TRBV18 to TRBJ2-3; D may be TRBD2 (6 bases). Germline-derived CDR1 and CDR2 are KGHSH and LQKENI. The CDR3 runs 14 residues. The V gene lost 2 bases and the J gene lost 1 base, with 7 bases spanning the gap. CDR3 DNA sequence: TGTGCCAGCTCACCAGAGCGGGGCACAGATACGCAGTATTTT. It yields the protein CASSPERGTDTQYF. Supplemented by reference TRBV18 and TRBJ2-3, the full variable domain reads NAGVMQNPRHLVRRRGQEARLRCSPMKGHSHVYWYRQLPEEGLKFMVYLQKENIIDESGMPKERFSAEFPKEGPSILRIQQVVRGDSAAYFCASSPERGTDTQYFGPGTRLTVL.

CDR3 protein: CASGTRSWGTIYF. The DNA of the CDR3 is TGTGCCAGCGGGACTAGATCCTGGGGGACCATATATTTT. The chain carries TRBV5-8 and TRBJ1-3; D possibly corresponds to TRBD1 (5 bases). Germline V lookup: CDR1 SGHTS, CDR2 YDEGEE. The V gene lost 7 bases and the J gene lost 10 bases, with 18 bases spanning the gap. The CDR3 covers 13 residues. Drawing the rest from reference TRBV5-8 and TRBJ1-3, the complete variable domain is EAGVTQSPTHLIKTRGQQATLRCSPISGHTSVYWYQQALGLGLQFLLWYDEGEERNRGNFPPRFSGRQFPNYSSELNVNALELEDSALYLCASGTRSWGTIYFGEGSWLTVV.